This TCR beta chain emerged from a study of identifying expanded T cells in peripheral blood. The CDR3 is made up of 15 amino acids. Trimming cost V 1 base and J 5 bases, with 14 bases left between them. Germline-derived CDR1 and CDR2 are SGHTA and FQGNSA. Overall study findings and caveats: Differentially abundant clones: around 1.1 between replicates, around 17 at around 2 weeks, less than 25 at four. Approximately two-week clone count variance significantly increased as total template count grew.

Sequencing used immunoSEQ multiplex PCR; TCRdb keeps in-frame clones, though not all of them. The sample has about 97,000 clones, roughly 89% seen once. This clone came up once. The antigen remains undetermined. During the collection period, no donor immune events like infections were recorded. This receptor was taken from a person aged 18 to 75 in good health. Input material: blood. V usage is TRBV7-2 and J usage is TRBJ2-5; D perhaps matches TRBD2 (6 bases). The CDR3: CASSLGGTARETQYF. In DNA, the CDR3 is TGTGCCAGCAGCTTAGGCGGGACGGCCAGGGAGACCCAGTACTTC.